Below, 14 T cell receptor beta chains from the same sample are listed, as sequenced in a study of T cell responses to AZD1222 COVID-19 vaccine. Sequencing used immunoSEQ multiplex PCR; TCRdb keeps in-frame clones, though not all of them. The sample lists more than 95,000 clones; around 89% were seen once. The source was peripheral blood, collected on day 0 of MenACWY control vaccination. These receptors were collected from an adult in good health.

The chain links TRBV23-1 to TRBJ2-3; D is possibly TRBD1 or TRBD2 (7 bases each). TRBV23-1 is designated an ORF whose function remains uncertain. The CDR3 runs 21 residues. Trimming pared 0 bases from V and 4 bases from J, leaving 29 bases between. Here the CDR3 reads CASSQSSGGQKVSIYADTQYF. Here the CDR3 DNA reads TGCGCCAGCAGTCAATCATCGGGGGGACAGAAGGTCTCGATCTACGCAGATACGCAGTATTTT.

This chain uses TRBV7-6 with TRBJ1-5; D unresolved. This CDR3 is built from 14 residues. Germline V gene sequence: CDR1 SGHVS, CDR2 FNYEAQ. Deletions cut 7 bases from V and 5 bases from J, with 15 bases between. For the CDR3, the DNA is TGTGCCAGCACCGATGGCGGGAGGGATCAGCCCCAGCATTTT. Its translation: CASTDGGRDQPQHF.

The chain joins TRBV11-3 to TRBJ1-3; TRBD1 aligns across 8 bases. Germline values: CDR1 SGHNT, CDR2 YENEEA. There are 16 residues in the CDR3. J was trimmed by 1 base and V by 3 bases; bases with no gene match: 5. The CDR3 region is CASSLGQVWSGNTIYF. The CDR3 coding sequence is TGTGCCAGCAGCTTGGGACAGGTTTGGTCTGGAAACACCATATATTTT.

This chain joins TRBV7-2 and TRBJ2-2; 7 positions match TRBD2. The CDR3 length is 15 residues. The V gene end was trimmed by 0 bases and the J gene end by 8 bases; junction bases not matched to a gene: 6. CDR1 is SGHTA, CDR2 FQGNSA, per germline. CDR3 loop: CASSLAGGPPGELFF. CDR3 sequence (DNA): TGTGCCAGCAGCTTAGCGGGAGGGCCGCCGGGGGAGCTGTTTTTT.

The rearrangement links TRBV7-3 to TRBJ2-2; TRBD1 matches 10 bases. CDR1 is SGHTA, CDR2 FQGTGA, per germline. CDR3 size: 14 residues. The V segment lost 5 bases and the J segment 7 bases; nucleotides outside the gene matches: 4. The CDR3 here is CASSAGQGYGELFF. The CDR3 DNA reads TGTGCCAGCAGCGCGGGACAGGGGTACGGGGAGCTGTTTTTT.

The chain joins TRBV19 to TRBJ2-3; possibly TRBD1 for D (5 bases). CDR3 length: 16 residues. V lost 1 base and J lost 0, with 11 bases in between. Germline CDR1 reads LNHDA; CDR2 reads SQIVND (reference sequence). CDR3 loop: CASSIGVQGSTDTQYF. The CDR3 coding sequence is TGTGCCAGTAGTATAGGGGTTCAGGGAAGCACAGATACGCAGTATTTT.

The sample holds many counts of this clone. The chain combines TRBV5-1 with TRBJ2-5; D is perhaps TRBD1 (6 bases). Trimming took 3 bases from V and 0 from J, leaving 12 bases between them. From germline, CDR1 is SGHRS and CDR2 YFSETQ. This CDR3 is built from 15 residues. CDR3: CASSSGQNNQETQYF. The DNA for the CDR3 is TGCGCCAGCAGCTCCGGACAGAACAACCAAGAGACCCAGTACTTC.

With regard to this clone: One end of the junction varies from germline; a read error may be responsible. The gene calls are TRBV11-2 and TRBJ2-7; a weak D match, TRBD1 (5 bases). This CDR3 region has 13 residues. CDR1 is SGHAT, CDR2 FQNNGV, per germline. CDR3 in amino acids: CASSLQQDLLKEF. In DNA form, the CDR3 reads TGTGCCAGCAGCTTGCAACAGGATCTTCTAAAGGAATTC.

The chain recombines TRBV2 with TRBJ2-1; no definite D call. Trimming cost V 0 bases and J 5 bases, with 11 bases left between them. Per the germline V gene, CDR1 is SNHLY and CDR2 is FYNNEI. The CDR3 contains 15 residues. As DNA, the CDR3 is TGTGCCAGCAGTGAAGCTCGGCCGGCTAACAATGAGCAGTTCTTC. It is translated as CASSEARPANNEQFF.

This chain uses TRBV5-4 with TRBJ1-2; D may be TRBD1 (5 bases). The germline V gene encodes CDR1 SGHNT and CDR2 YYREEE (reference sequence). Between the trimmed V and J ends, which lost 4 bases and 8 bases, there was a span of 21 bases. The CDR3 length is 15 residues. This chain's CDR3 is CASSPPGRPAGGYTF. CDR3 nucleotides: TGTGCCAGCAGCCCCCCGGGACGGCCGGCGGGAGGCTACACCTTC.

This clone appeared once. The rearrangement uses TRBV19 and TRBJ2-7, with 9 bases identical to TRBD2. CDR1 is LNHDA and CDR2 is SQIVND in the germline V gene (reference sequence). V dropped 4 bases and J dropped 4; count of bases not matched to a gene: 5. The CDR3 is made up of 14 amino acids. CDR3 coding DNA: TGTGCCAGTAGTAACCCAGGACTAGCGTACGAGCAGTACTTC. This codes for CASSNPGLAYEQYF.

V is TRBV5-1 and J is TRBJ2-5; D may be TRBD2 (5 bases). CDR3 length equals 15 residues. The V end was cut by 4 bases, the J end by 3 bases, with 16 bases between. CDR1 is SGHRS and CDR2 is YFSETQ in the germline V gene. CDR3 residues: CASSPSRDLKETQYF. Here the CDR3 DNA reads TGCGCCAGCAGCCCGAGCCGGGATCTCAAAGAGACCCAGTACTTC. The whole variable domain, filled in from reference TRBV5-1 and TRBJ2-5, reads KAGVTQTPRYLIKTRGQQVTLSCSPISGHRSVSWYQQTPGQGLQFLFEYFSETQRNKGNFPGRFSGRQFSNSRSEMNVSTLELGDSALYLCASSPSRDLKETQYFGPGTRLLVL.

The chain couples TRBV9 to TRBJ2-1; D perhaps matches TRBD2 (7 bases). Trimming cost V 0 bases and J 15 bases, with 25 bases left between them. Germline lookup yields CDR1 SGDLS and CDR2 YYNGEE. This CDR3 has 16 amino acids. The CDR3 coding sequence is TGTGCCAGCAGCGTAGTTAGGGGGGTTAGCGGGTCACACCGGTTCTTC. Its protein product is CASSVVRGVSGSHRFF.

J is TRBJ1-4 and V is TRBV5-4, with 7 nucleotides matching TRBD1. V shed 2 bases, J shed 8 bases, and the junction held 12 bases outside the gene matches. The CDR3 runs 16 residues. Per germline, CDR1 SGHNT and CDR2 YYREEE (reference sequence). The CDR3 DNA reads as TGTGCCAGCAGCTTAGGGCCAGACAGGGCGGACGAAAAACTGTTTTTT. This sequence encodes CASSLGPDRADEKLFF.